The 16 T cell receptor beta chains given below trace back to one sample, sequenced in a study of T-cell memory formation after mild COVID-19. From the 5' RACE reads, TCRdb called clonotypes with MiXCR, one entry per CDR3 protein. Of roughly 600,000 distinct CDR3 sequences in the sample, under 20% are singletons; the top ten hold about 12%. Sequenced: PBMCs or a T cell subset sorted from them (not recorded which). The receptor source for this set is an adult woman who had mild COVID-19 (a few samples of this study predate the infection). Cell type and time point are not known.

This chain connects TRBV12-3 or TRBV12-4 to TRBJ1-6; D perhaps matches TRBD1 (6 bases). The V end was cut by 3 bases, the J end by 5 bases, with 11 bases between. The CDR3 has 15 amino acids. CDR3 nucleotide sequence: TGTGCCAGCAGTTTTCAGGGGCGGAATAATTCACCCCTCCACTTT. Its protein product is CASSFQGRNNSPLHF.

The chain has TRBV19 and TRBJ2-6, with D perhaps matching TRBD2 (6 bases). The CDR3 spans 18 residues. Germline V gene data show CDR1 as LNHDA and CDR2 as SQIVND (reference sequence). The V gene lost 5 bases and the J gene lost 2 bases, with 19 bases spanning the gap. The CDR3 region is CASSPPRWSGPGANVLTF. The CDR3 DNA reads TGTGCCAGTAGTCCACCCCGTTGGAGCGGGCCTGGGGCCAACGTCCTGACTTTC.

The chain carries TRBV5-4 and TRBJ2-7; tentatively, D is TRBD1 or TRBD2 (6 bases each). This CDR3 contains 18 residues. V was shortened by 0 bases and J by 3 bases, with 22 bases between the two germline ends. Germline CDR1 SGHNT, CDR2 YYREEE (reference sequence). CDR3 bases: TGTGCCAGCAGCTTGGCTGATGGACAGATGGGGGGATTCTACGAGCAGTACTTC. It encodes CASSLADGQMGGFYEQYF.

This clonotype came up a few times. This chain connects TRBV5-6 to TRBJ1-1; the D gene is possibly TRBD1 (6 bases). Trimming left V 4 bases short and J 0 bases short, with 16 bases between. The CDR3 is made up of 16 amino acids. Germline V gene lookup returns CDR1 SGHDT and CDR2 YYEEEE. The CDR3, as DNA: TGTGCCAGCAGCCCGGCGGGGGGGCGCCTGAACACTGAAGCTTTCTTT. Translating gives CASSPAGGRLNTEAFF.

As DNA, the CDR3 is TGTGCCAGCAGTGAATTTACCCCAGATACGCAGTATTTT. This sequence encodes CASSEFTPDTQYF. The rearrangement joins TRBV6-1 to TRBJ2-3, with D hard to call. Germline loops: CDR1 MNHNS, CDR2 SASEGT. The CDR3 sequence is 13 residues long. V was cut by 2 bases and J by 4 bases, with 7 bases left in between.

This clonotype was seen only a few times. CDR3 nucleotide sequence: TGTGCCAGCAGTTACTCTGAGGACTTCGGCTACAATGAGCAGTTCTTC. Translated, it gives CASSYSEDFGYNEQFF. This chain links TRBV6-5 with TRBJ2-1, with D perhaps TRBD2 (5 bases). This CDR3 spans 16 amino acids. The ends were cut back, 0 bases at V and 3 bases at J, with 12 bases in the middle. Per the germline V gene, CDR1 is MNHEY and CDR2 is SVGAGI.

J is TRBJ1-1 and V is TRBV5-1; 9 bases are a match to TRBD1. The CDR3 is 16 residues long. CDR1 SGHRS and CDR2 YFSETQ come from the germline V gene. Losses at the gene ends were 4 bases for V and 2 bases for J; bases not matched to a gene: 9. The CDR3 reads CASSTGQGAGNTEAFF. The CDR3 DNA is TGCGCCAGCAGCACGGGACAGGGAGCAGGAAACACTGAAGCTTTCTTT.

This sequence joins TRBV12-3 or TRBV12-4 and TRBJ2-7; the D gene could be TRBD1 or TRBD2 (5 bases each). Trimming removed 4 bases at V and 3 bases at J, with 13 bases between. CDR3 size: 14 residues. DNA for the CDR3: TGTGCCAGCAGTTCCGGGACCAAGAACTACGAGCAGTACTTC. Protein sequence: CASSSGTKNYEQYF.

Many counts were recorded for this clonotype. This chain links TRBV7-2 with TRBJ2-1; D is unclear. Trimming shortened V by 5 bases and J by 3 bases, and 5 bases separated the two germline ends. Per germline, CDR1 SGHTA and CDR2 FQGNSA. This CDR3 has 12 amino acids. CDR3 amino acids: CASSPFYNEQFF. The CDR3 DNA reads as TGTGCCAGCAGCCCCTTCTACAATGAGCAGTTCTTC. The complete variable domain, with remaining parts taken from reference TRBV7-2 and TRBJ2-1, reads GAGVSQSPSNKVTEKGKDVELRCDPISGHTALYWYRQSLGQGLEFLIYFQGNSAPDKSGLPSDRFSAERTGGSVSTLTIQRTQQEDSAVYLCASSPFYNEQFFGPGTRLTVL.

This clonotype was detected a few times. The CDR3 coding sequence is TGCGCCAGCAGCCAAGGTCGATGGACCCAAGAGGCCCTCCACTTT. Its translation: CASSQGRWTQEALHF. The rearrangement uses TRBV4-1 and TRBJ1-6; D remains ambiguous. The CDR3 consists of 15 residues. Germline V CDR1 and CDR2: MGHRA, YSYEKL. The V and J ends lost 1 base and 14 bases respectively, with 18 bases between them.

The rearrangement uses TRBV10-3 and TRBJ2-5; D is undetermined. The V end was cut by 9 bases, the J end by 5 bases, with 16 bases between. Germline V CDR1 and CDR2: ENHRY, SYGVKD. The CDR3 totals 13 residues. CDR3 coding DNA: TGTGCCATTCGGACGGCCCCCGGGGAGACCCAGTACTTC. Protein product: CAIRTAPGETQYF.

The chain recombines TRBV4-1 with TRBJ1-6; TRBD1 agrees at 8 bases. The CDR3 sequence is 17 residues long. V gave up 5 bases and J gave up 0 bases; unmatched junction bases: 6. Germline loops: CDR1 MGHRA, CDR2 YSYEKL. The CDR3 DNA sequence: TGCGCCAGCAGCTTCCGACAGGGGAGCTCCTATAATTCACCCCTCCACTTT. This encodes CASSFRQGSSYNSPLHF.

This clonotype was seen more than once but under ten times. This rearrangement joins TRBV25-1 to TRBJ2-2; D is tentatively TRBD1 or TRBD2 (5 bases each). Germline-derived CDR1 and CDR2 are MGHDK and SYGVNS. The CDR3 has 16 amino acids. V was pared by 6 bases and J by 3 bases, with 17 bases between. Written as DNA, the CDR3 is TGTGCCAGCAGATCCGACCGGGACGGATACACCGGGGAGCTGTTTTTT. This translates into CASRSDRDGYTGELFF.

This clonotype was found a few times. The genes are TRBV20-1 and TRBJ2-3, with D hard to call. The CDR3 contains 15 residues. Germline V lookup: CDR1 DFQATT, CDR2 SNEGSKA (reference sequence). Trimming took 3 bases from V and 5 from J, leaving 18 bases between them. CDR3 bases: TGCAGTGCTAGGACCCCCGGCAGGTCGGAAGATACGCAGTATTTT. Residues: CSARTPGRSEDTQYF.

There are a few counts of this clonotype. The gene calls are TRBV29-1 and TRBJ1-6; 8 positions agree with TRBD1. The J segment lost 4 bases and the V segment lost 4 bases, leaving 3 bases of the junction unmatched. The CDR3 loop spans 14 amino acids. CDR1 is SQVTM and CDR2 is ANQGSEA in the germline V gene. CDR3 sequence reads: CSVGTGRYNSPLHF. The CDR3 nucleotides are TGCAGCGTTGGGACAGGGCGATATAATTCACCCCTCCACTTT.

This clonotype was detected a few times. The chain combines TRBV25-1 with TRBJ1-6, with no clear D. V shed 6 bases and J shed 8 bases, with 11 bases lying between them. Germline values: CDR1 MGHDK, CDR2 SYGVNS. The CDR3 totals 13 residues. This chain's CDR3 is CASRRGTDSPLHF. The CDR3 DNA reads TGTGCCAGCAGGCGAGGTACGGATTCACCCCTCCACTTT.